This T cell receptor beta chain emerged from a study of T cell responses to AZD1222 COVID-19 vaccine. Per the germline V gene, CDR1 is MNHEY and CDR2 is SVGAGI. The V end lost 10 bases, the J end lost 7 bases, and 13 bases lay between the germline ends. The CDR3 runs to 11 residues. This clone was seen once. What it binds is unknown. Study-wide findings and caveats: Only 6 or 7 AZD1222 recipients tested seropositive at baseline. Samples come after the peak T cell response, not at day 14. Donors were mostly white British, more females; clonal diversity possibly underestimated.

The repertoire was sequenced with immunoSEQ multiplex PCR; TCRdb's copy has only in-frame clones and lacks some. The sample lists about 160,000 clones; approximately 91% were seen once. This sample comprised peripheral blood, obtained on day 0 of AZD1222 vaccination. This TCR came from an adult in good health. The chain joins TRBV6-5 to TRBJ1-2; possibly TRBD1 for D (5 bases). This chain's CDR3 is CAITGVSGYTF. The CDR3 coding sequence is TGTGCCATAACGGGGGTGAGTGGCTACACCTTC.